One T cell receptor (beta chain) is described in this entry. What antigen it recognizes has not been identified. This clone may be a read error of a much larger clone one base away. This specimen belongs to a study of blood T cells in healthy people across ages (dated by TCRdb to about 2015). Background for the entire study: In model experiments, template switching captured roughly one uniquely barcoded TCR beta cDNA molecule for every two T cells. Using deep sequencing normalized with unique cDNA molecular identifiers, the study measured how TCR beta repertoire diversity changes with age. Donors were grouped into four age groups: young (average approximately 15 years), middle-aged (over 35), aged (roughly 62) and long-lived (less than 85). To avoid experimental bias, donors of different ages were distributed randomly across sequencing lanes. The study analyzed two additional independent replicas of 1 million unique cDNA reads from the same blood draw for two donors, one aged 18 to 30 and one aged 80 or older.

The protocol used for the library was 5' RACE. The run used an Illumina HiSeq 2500. The second PCR ran for roughly 6 to 11 cycles and used a J-beta primer mix along with a sample-barcoded 5' primer. A unique molecular identifier was introduced onto each TCR beta cDNA molecule by a template-switch 5' adaptor carrying 12 random nucleotides. Each sample yielded at least 2.5 million CDR3-containing paired-end reads. First-strand cDNA synthesis was performed from all RNA using the Mint cDNA synthesis kit, with priming by a TRBC-specific oligonucleotide. All cDNA was treated with uracil-DNA glycosylase and then went through a first 18-cycle PCR with the universal primers M1SS and BC2_uni_R. On the study's bioinformatics: Normalization of each sample was performed by random selection of 1 million high-quality reads, each carrying a distinct molecular identifier. Reads with shared molecular identifiers were discarded instead of being binned into consensus sequences. MiTCR, set to a Q25 quality threshold and the strictest error-elimination algorithm, was used for CDR3 identification, clonotype clustering and error correction. A nonparametric unseen species model with Euler transformation was used to estimate a lower bound on total TCR beta diversity. TCRdb redid the processing of the public reads, applying fastp at Q25 and MiXCR, and retained in-frame beta chains. Under each unique CDR3 protein, matching rows form one entry showing the most common genes and DNA. TCRdb assigned the V and J calls; the authors' analysis was not used. This sample holds hundreds of thousands of distinct CDR3 sequences; roughly 32% were observed only once. The top ten hold about 16% of the sample.

General findings and caveats noted by the study authors: Because profiling used bulk unsorted PBMCs, naive and antigen-experienced compartments could not be compared conclusively. Observed TCR beta diversity per million T cells fell roughly linearly with age, and a significant reduction was already apparent by age around 40. The long-lived group showed more naive CD4+ T cells, fewer expanded clones and increased TCR diversity than the aged group, suggesting age selection. Donor CMV infection status was unknown, potentially confounding age-related changes in expanded clonotypes. Observed TCR beta diversity correlated strongly with the percentage of naive T cells measured by flow cytometry. Estimates of total diversity based on one million sequenced T cells were considered lower bounds and underestimates.

V lost 8 bases and J lost 3 bases; the stretch between them is 13 bases long. From a lookup of the germline V gene, CDR1 and CDR2 are SNHLY and FYNNEI. The CDR3 runs 13 residues from the cysteine to the phenylalanine. Only the CDR3 DNA stays, 39 bases, in frame from base 1. Donors were about 36 systemically healthy Caucasian individuals from Russia aged 6 to 90 years. Around 10 milliliters of peripheral blood were collected from each donor into EDTA-treated Vacutainer tubes. PBMCs were isolated by Ficoll-Paque density-gradient centrifugation, with at least 7 million obtained per sample. Trizol reagent was used to extract total RNA from the PBMCs, yielding at least 6 micrograms per sample. The percentages of naive CD45RAhigh/CD27high T cells were determined by flow cytometry on a PBMC aliquot from every donor.

The sample was blood. The TCR originated in a woman at least 80 years old in good health. Donor details come from another sample of the same person, matched by shared clones. The V gene is TRBV2 and the J gene is TRBJ1-2; no confident D gene assignment can be made. The CDR3 region reads CASGVQTYYGYTF. The nucleotides read TGTGCCAGCGGTGTACAGACTTACTATGGCTACACCTTC.